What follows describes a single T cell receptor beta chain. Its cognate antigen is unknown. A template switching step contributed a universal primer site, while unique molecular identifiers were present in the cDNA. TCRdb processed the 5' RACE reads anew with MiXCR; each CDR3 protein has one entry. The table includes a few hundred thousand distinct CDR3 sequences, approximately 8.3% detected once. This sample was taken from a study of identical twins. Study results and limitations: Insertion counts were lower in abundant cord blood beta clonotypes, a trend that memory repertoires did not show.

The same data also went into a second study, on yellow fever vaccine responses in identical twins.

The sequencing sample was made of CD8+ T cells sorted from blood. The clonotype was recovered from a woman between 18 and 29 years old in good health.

CDR3 loop: CASSLIFGELFF. CDR3 DNA sequence: TGTGCCAGCAGCTTAATCTTCGGGGAGCTGTTTTTT. The chain joins TRBV7-6 to TRBJ2-2; no reliable D call. The CDR3 has 12 amino acids. V was shortened by 2 bases and J by 7 bases, with 5 bases between the two germline ends. Germline V gene sequence: CDR1 SGHVS, CDR2 FNYEAQ.